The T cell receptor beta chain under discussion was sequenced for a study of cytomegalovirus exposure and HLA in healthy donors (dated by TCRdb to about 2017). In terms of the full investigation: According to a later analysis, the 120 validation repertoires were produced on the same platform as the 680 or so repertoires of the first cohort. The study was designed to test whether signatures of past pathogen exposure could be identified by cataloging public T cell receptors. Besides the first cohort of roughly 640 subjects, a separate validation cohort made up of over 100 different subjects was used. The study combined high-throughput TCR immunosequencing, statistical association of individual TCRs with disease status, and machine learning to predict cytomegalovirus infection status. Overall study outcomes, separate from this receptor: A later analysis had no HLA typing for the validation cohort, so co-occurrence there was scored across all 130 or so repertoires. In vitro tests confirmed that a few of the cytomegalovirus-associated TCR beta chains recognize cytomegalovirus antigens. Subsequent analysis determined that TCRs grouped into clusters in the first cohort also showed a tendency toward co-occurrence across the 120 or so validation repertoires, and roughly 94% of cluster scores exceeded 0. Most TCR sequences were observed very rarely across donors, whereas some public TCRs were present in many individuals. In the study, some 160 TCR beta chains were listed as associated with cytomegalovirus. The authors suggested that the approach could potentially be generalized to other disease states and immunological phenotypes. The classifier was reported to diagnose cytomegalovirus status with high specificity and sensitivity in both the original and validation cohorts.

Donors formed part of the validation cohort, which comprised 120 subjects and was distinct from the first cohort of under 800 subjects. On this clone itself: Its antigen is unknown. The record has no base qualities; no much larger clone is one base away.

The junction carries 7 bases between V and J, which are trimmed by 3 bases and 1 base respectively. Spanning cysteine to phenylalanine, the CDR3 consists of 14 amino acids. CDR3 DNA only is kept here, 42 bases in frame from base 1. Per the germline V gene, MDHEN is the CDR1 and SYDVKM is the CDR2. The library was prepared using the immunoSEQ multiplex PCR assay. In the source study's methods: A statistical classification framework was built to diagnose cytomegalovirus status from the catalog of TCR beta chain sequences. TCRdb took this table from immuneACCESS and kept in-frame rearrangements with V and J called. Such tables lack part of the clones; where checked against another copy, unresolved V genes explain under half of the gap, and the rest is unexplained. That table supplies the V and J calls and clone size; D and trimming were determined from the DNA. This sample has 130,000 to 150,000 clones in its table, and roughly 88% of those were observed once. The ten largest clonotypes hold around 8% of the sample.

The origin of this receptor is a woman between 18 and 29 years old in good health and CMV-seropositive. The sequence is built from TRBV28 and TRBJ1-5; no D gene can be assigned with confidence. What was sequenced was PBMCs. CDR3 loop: CASSFLGSNQPQHF. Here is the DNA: TGTGCCAGCAGTTTCCTAGGCAGCAATCAGCCCCAGCATTTT. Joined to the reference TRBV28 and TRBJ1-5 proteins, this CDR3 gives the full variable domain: DVKVTQSSRYLVKRTGEKVFLECVQDMDHENMFWYRQDPGLGLRLIYFSYDVKMKEKGDIPEGYSVSREKKERFSLILESASTNQTSMYLCASSFLGSNQPQHFGDGTRLSIL.